This T cell receptor (beta chain) was sequenced in a study of graft-versus-host responses after intestinal transplantation. Overall study context: All recipients got anti-thymocyte globulin induction, then tacrolimus and steroids for around three years.

Study-wide findings and caveats: Early after transplant, HvG declines were associated with peak levels of circulating GvH clones. GvH clones were found in recipient marrow; some appeared first in ileum or blood.

Clones were read by immunoSEQ multiplex PCR, and TCRdb kept only the in-frame ones, dropping some. This table holds approximately 130,000 clones, roughly 92% found once. A word on this clone: Antigen unknown.

This CDR3 has 11 amino acids. From germline, CDR1 is SQVTM and CDR2 ANQGSEA. Trimming removed 7 bases from V and 1 base from J, with 7 bases in between. V gene TRBV29-1 combines with J gene TRBJ2-5; D uncertain. This TCR came from a human donor who received an intestinal transplant. Specimen: unstimulated CD4+ T cells sorted from spleen or lymph node cells, collected before intestinal transplant. The CDR3 is CSAGLQETQYF. CDR3 DNA: TGCAGCGCCGGGCTCCAAGAGACCCAGTACTTC.